Presented here are 26 T cell receptor beta chains from one specimen sequenced in a study of T cells in Graves' hyperthyroidism and ophthalmopathy. The investigators amplified TCR beta CDR3 regions from RNA transcripts. Initially, a first-round RT-PCR of the TCR CDR3 employed the HTBI primer set. TCRdb passed the multiplex PCR reads through MiXCR, listing each CDR3 protein once. The table records more than 350,000 distinct CDR3 sequences, roughly 15% of them present only once. Sequenced sample: blood. Receptors were obtained from a woman aged 25 to 39 with Graves' ophthalmopathy.

This clonotype was seen ten or more times. The V gene is TRBV6-1, the J gene TRBJ1-5; D might be TRBD1 (5 bases). The germline gives CDR1 MNHNS, CDR2 SASEGT. CDR3 size: 13 residues. The V end was cut by 7 bases, the J end by 7 bases, with 14 bases between. The DNA for the CDR3 is TGTGCCAGCATGTTGTTGGGGGAACAGCCCCAGCATTTT. Residues: CASMLLGEQPQHF.

This clonotype was counted ten times or more. The rearrangement joins TRBV3-1 to TRBJ1-5; 9 nucleotides line up with TRBD1. The CDR3 consists of 15 residues. The germline gives CDR1 LGHDT, CDR2 YNNKEL (reference sequence). V dropped 3 bases and J dropped 6; count of bases not matched to a gene: 6. The CDR3 DNA sequence: TGTGCCAGCAGCCAGGACAGGGGAGTGCCTCAGCCCCAGCATTTT. This sequence encodes CASSQDRGVPQPQHF.

This clonotype was seen repeatedly, ten times or more. In DNA, the CDR3 is TGTGCCAGCAGGCTGCTGGGGGGTTCCGGTCAGCCCCAGCATTTT. Translating it yields CASRLLGGSGQPQHF. V and J are TRBV28 and TRBJ1-5; D might be TRBD1 (5 bases). Trimming pared 6 bases from V and 6 bases from J, leaving 18 bases between. CDR3 length: 15 amino acids. In germline, CDR1 is MDHEN, CDR2 SYDVKM.

This clonotype was picked up many times. CDR3 DNA sequence: TGCGCCAGCAGCCAAGGCCGGGGGCAGTACAATGAGCAGTTCTTC. Amino acids: CASSQGRGQYNEQFF. The J gene is TRBJ2-1, the V gene TRBV4-1; D may be TRBD1 or TRBD2 (6 bases each). Germline-derived CDR1 and CDR2 are MGHRA and YSYEKL. V shed 1 base and J shed 4 bases, with 11 bases lying between them. This CDR3 comprises 15 residues.

Only a few counts were recorded for this clonotype. The chain couples TRBV20-1 to TRBJ1-2; D gene uncertain. The CDR3 has 10 amino acids. Germline V gene lookup returns CDR1 DFQATT and CDR2 SNEGSKA (reference sequence). The V gene lost 5 bases and the J gene lost 3 bases, with 4 bases spanning the gap. The DNA for the CDR3 is TGCAGTGCTTCCTACTATGGCTACACCTTC. Its translation is CSASYYGYTF.

The chain employs TRBV29-1 and TRBJ2-3, with TRBD1 matching over 7 bases. The V gene end was trimmed by 2 bases and the J gene end by 3 bases; junction bases not matched to a gene: 8. CDR1 is SQVTM and CDR2 is ANQGSEA in the germline V gene. CDR3 length: 15 residues. This chain's CDR3 is CSVEKEGGRTDTQYF. CDR3 sequence (DNA): TGCAGCGTTGAAAAGGAAGGGGGCCGAACAGATACGCAGTATTTT.

J is TRBJ1-5 and V is TRBV6-4, with D unresolved. V lost 5 bases and J lost 0, with 14 bases in between. The CDR3 is 16 residues long. CDR1 is MRHNA and CDR2 is SNTAGT in the germline V gene. CDR3 DNA sequence: TGTGCCAGCAGTCTCAACTGGGAGCATAGCAATCAGCCCCAGCATTTT. Protein product: CASSLNWEHSNQPQHF.

This clonotype was detected once. V and J are TRBV6-5 and TRBJ1-2; 8 nucleotides match TRBD1. The V gene end was trimmed by 0 bases and the J gene end by 4 bases; junction bases not matched to a gene: 10. The CDR3 is 17 residues long. Germline CDR1 is MNHEY and CDR2 is SVGAGI. The CDR3 loop reads CASSYSRAGGRTYGYTF. CDR3 DNA: TGTGCCAGCAGTTACTCCCGGGCAGGGGGCAGGACCTATGGCTACACCTTC.

Details on this clonotype: A clone one base away is much larger, so this may be a read error. The rearrangement links TRBV6-5 to TRBJ1-3; D is uncertain. CDR3 size: 12 residues. In germline, CDR1 is MNHEY, CDR2 SVGAGI. The V end lost 4 bases, the J end lost 8 bases, and 9 bases lay between the germline ends. CDR3 coding DNA: TGTGCCAGCAGTTCGGCCCTAGACACCATATATTTT. Encoded protein: CASSSALDTIYF.

This clonotype was observed a handful of times. This may be a read error: a much more frequent sequence differs by one nucleotide. The V call is TRBV11-1, the J call TRBJ2-7; weak D call: TRBD1 (7 bases). The CDR3 has 13 amino acids. Germline lookup yields CDR1 SGHAT and CDR2 FQDESV (reference sequence). The germline V and J ends were trimmed by 8 bases and 7 bases, with 18 bases remaining between them. The CDR3 reads CASGGGSYVEQYF. The DNA of the CDR3 is TGTGCCAGCGGAGGGGGCTCCTACGTGGAGCAGTACTTC. Combining the CDR3 with reference TRBV11-1 and TRBJ2-7 gives the whole variable domain EAEVAQSPRYKITEKSQAVAFWCDPISGHATLYWYRQILGQGPELLVQFQDESVVDDSQLPKDRFSAERLKGVDSTLKIQPAELGDSAMYLCASGGGSYVEQYFGPGTRLTVT.

For this clonotype: This could be a read error, since a much larger clone is one nucleotide away. The rearrangement uses TRBV30 and TRBJ2-1; D remains ambiguous. Germline loops: CDR1 GTSNPN, CDR2 SVGIG (reference sequence). The CDR3 sequence is 12 residues long. CDR3 sequence (DNA): TGTGTCTGGAGATCCACAAACAATGAGCAGTTCTTC. Translating it yields CVWRSTNNEQFF.

The chain joins TRBV20-1 to TRBJ2-1; 10 bases agree with TRBD2. Losses at the gene ends were 1 base for V and 7 bases for J; bases not matched to a gene: 10. The germline V gene has CDR1 DFQATT and CDR2 SNEGSKA (reference sequence). This CDR3 is 16 amino acids long. CDR3 amino acids: CSARGGPAGGTNEQFF. In DNA form, the CDR3 reads TGCAGTGCTAGAGGAGGGCCAGCGGGGGGGACGAATGAGCAGTTCTTC.

This clonotype was seen repeatedly, ten times or more. V is TRBV18 and J is TRBJ1-6; D uncertain. Per germline, CDR1 KGHSH and CDR2 LQKENI. V dropped 3 bases and J dropped 3 bases, with 9 bases sitting between them. This CDR3 is built from 15 residues. The CDR3 reads CASSPLDGYNSPLHF. The CDR3 coding sequence is TGTGCCAGCTCACCGCTGGACGGCTATAATTCACCCCTCCACTTT.

This clonotype occurred many times. The chain links TRBV6-4 to TRBJ2-3; 11 bases are shared with TRBD2. The CDR3 is 16 residues long. CDR1 is MRHNA and CDR2 is SNTAGT in the germline V gene. Trimming at V came to 0 bases and at J to 4 bases, leaving 3 bases not matched to a gene. The CDR3 DNA reads as TGTGCCAGCAGTGACTCGTCTAGCGGGGGGCCAGATACGCAGTATTTT. This encodes CASSDSSSGGPDTQYF.

This clonotype showed up many times. The chain is built from TRBV11-2 and TRBJ2-7; 9 positions agree with TRBD2. This CDR3 is built from 16 residues. CDR1 and CDR2 from the germline V gene are SGHAT and FQNNGV. Losses at the gene ends were 3 bases for V and 2 bases for J; bases not matched to a gene: 8. The CDR3 DNA follows: TGTGCCAGCAGCTTCCCGCGGGGGGGCCTCACCTACGAGCAGTACTTC. Translated, it gives CASSFPRGGLTYEQYF.

This clonotype has a handful of counts. The chain has TRBV6-1 and TRBJ2-2, with a tentative D call TRBD1 (5 bases). The CDR3 contains 14 residues. Germline V gene lookup returns CDR1 MNHNS and CDR2 SASEGT. Trimming shortened V by 6 bases and J by 7 bases, and 15 bases separated the two germline ends. The DNA for the CDR3 is TGTGCCAGCAGCGAGAGAACAGGCTACGGGGAGCTGTTTTTT. It translates to CASSERTGYGELFF.

This clonotype was seen at least ten times. The rearrangement links TRBV7-2 to TRBJ1-1; D not resolved. The CDR3 covers 13 residues. Between the trimmed V and J ends, which lost 5 bases and 3 bases, there was a span of 10 bases. Germline V gene sequence: CDR1 SGHTA, CDR2 FQGNSA. The CDR3 protein is CASSHTIDTEAFF. The CDR3 coding sequence is TGTGCCAGCAGCCATACAATCGACACTGAAGCTTTCTTT.

This clonotype was recorded at least ten times. The chain has TRBV3-1 and TRBJ1-2, with 8 bases identical to TRBD1. The CDR3 loop spans 16 amino acids. V lost 4 bases to trimming and J lost 4 bases; unmatched junction nucleotides: 11. Germline values: CDR1 LGHDT, CDR2 YNNKEL (reference sequence). Here the CDR3 reads CASSRNPPTGAYGYTF. CDR3 in DNA: TGTGCCAGCAGCCGAAACCCTCCGACAGGGGCCTATGGCTACACCTTC.

In this sample, this clonotype turned up many times. The rearrangement joins TRBV6-1 to TRBJ1-1; 8 nucleotides line up with TRBD1. Germline V gives CDR1 MNHNS, CDR2 SASEGT. This CDR3 is built from 14 residues. V dropped 6 bases and J dropped 4; count of bases not matched to a gene: 7. CDR3 bases: TGTGCCAGCAGATCCCCGGGACAGGTCACTGAAGCTTTCTTT. Amino acids: CASRSPGQVTEAFF.

This clonotype was recorded at least ten times. This sequence joins TRBV2 and TRBJ1-4; weak D call: TRBD1 (6 bases). Germline CDR1 and CDR2: SNHLY and FYNNEI. The germline V and J ends were trimmed by 6 bases and 8 bases, with 16 bases remaining between them. The length of the CDR3 is 14 residues. CDR3 nucleotide sequence: TGTGCCAGCAGGGTTGAGGGGGTGGAGGAAAAACTGTTTTTT. Its protein product is CASRVEGVEEKLFF. Full variable domain (rest looked up from reference TRBV2 and TRBJ1-4): EPEVTQTPSHQVTQMGQEVILRCVPISNHLYFYWYRQILGQKVEFLVSFYNNEISEKSEIFDDQFSVERPDGSNFTLKIRSTKLEDSAMYFCASRVEGVEEKLFFGSGTQLSVL.

In this sample, this clonotype turned up many times. The chain uses TRBV7-3 and TRBJ2-6, with a tentative D call TRBD1 (7 bases). V was shortened by 7 bases and J by 4 bases, with 20 bases between the two germline ends. Germline CDR1 reads SGHTA; CDR2 reads FQGTGA. CDR3 length: 17 residues. The CDR3 sequence is CASTTRGPGGGANVLTF. CDR3 sequence (DNA): TGTGCCAGCACTACGAGGGGCCCAGGGGGGGGGGCCAACGTCCTGACTTTC. Variable domain in full (rest from reference TRBV7-3 and TRBJ2-6): GAGVSQTPSNKVTEKGKYVELRCDPISGHTALYWYRQSLGQGPEFLIYFQGTGAADDSGLPNDRFFAVRPEGSVSTLKIQRTERGDSAVYLCASTTRGPGGGANVLTFGAGSRLTVL.

This clonotype was counted ten times or more. This CDR3 reads CASSRDSYSNQPQHF. CDR3 DNA sequence: TGTGCCAGCAGCCGGGACAGTTATAGCAATCAGCCCCAGCATTTT. This chain joins TRBV7-8 and TRBJ1-5; TRBD1 matches at 7 bases. The CDR3 is 15 residues long. Germline V gene lookup returns CDR1 SGHVS and CDR2 FQNEAQ. V lost 5 bases and J lost 0; bases outside the gene matches: 4.

The table lists this clonotype with many counts. This rearrangement joins TRBV28 to TRBJ2-1; D might be TRBD2 (6 bases). Deletions cut 5 bases from V and 1 base from J, with 9 bases between. Germline CDR1 is MDHEN and CDR2 is SYDVKM. CDR3 length equals 14 residues. The chain's CDR3 is CASSPGVSYNEQFF. The CDR3 nucleotides are TGTGCCAGCAGTCCGGGGGTTTCCTACAATGAGCAGTTCTTC.

This clonotype came up a few times. V gene TRBV4-2 combines with J gene TRBJ1-6; the match to TRBD1 covers 8 bases. The CDR3 has 16 residues. Trimming at V came to 1 base and at J to 5 bases, leaving 4 bases not matched to a gene. The germline gives CDR1 LGHNA, CDR2 YNFKEQ. The CDR3 coding sequence is TGTGCCAGCAGCCAAGCGGGACAGGTCAATAATTCACCCCTCCACTTT. This translates into CASSQAGQVNNSPLHF.

About this clonotype itself: This may arise from a read error, as a much more abundant clone is one base away. The chain links TRBV20-1 to TRBJ2-5; D is undetermined. V was trimmed by 0 bases and J by 4 bases, leaving 12 bases between them. Looked up from germline, CDR1 is DFQATT and CDR2 is SNEGSKA (reference sequence). The CDR3 covers 14 residues. As DNA, the CDR3 is TGCAGTGCTAGAGATTTGCCAGCGTCAGAGACCCAGTACTTC. Translating gives CSARDLPASETQYF.

This clonotype occurred many times. The chain is built from TRBV20-1 and TRBJ2-3; D might be TRBD2 (6 bases). CDR3 size: 12 residues. V lost 2 bases and J 10 bases, leaving 13 bases between the germline ends. From germline, CDR1 is DFQATT and CDR2 SNEGSKA (reference sequence). The CDR3: CSARPTREAQYF. In DNA, the CDR3 is TGCAGTGCTAGACCTACTAGGGAGGCGCAGTATTTT.